This TCR beta chain was captured by sequencing in a study of somatic mutations in cytotoxic T cells in rheumatoid arthritis. Study-wide points: Neither rheumatoid arthritis patients nor age-matched healthy controls had significantly different CD8+ T-cell clonality from the other group.

To note about this clone: The antigen remains undetermined.

Sequencing used immunoSEQ multiplex PCR; TCRdb keeps in-frame clones, though not all of them. Of 8,000 or so clones in the sample, 80% to 90% were seen once. In germline, CDR1 is SGHNT, CDR2 YYREEE (reference sequence). Between the trimmed V and J ends, which lost 1 base and 0 bases, there was a span of 10 bases. CDR3 length: 16 residues. The sequenced sample was CD8+ T cells sorted from blood. The gene calls are TRBV5-4 and TRBJ2-2, with D possibly TRBD2 on 6 matching bases. The receptor was derived from a woman between 70 and 85 years old with rheumatoid arthritis. This chain's CDR3 is CASSLPGVTNTGELFF. CDR3 in DNA: TGTGCCAGCAGCTTGCCGGGGGTAACGAACACCGGGGAGCTGTTTTTT.